Following are 9 T cell receptor beta chains from one sample sequenced in a study of T cells in Graves' hyperthyroidism and ophthalmopathy. Regions amplified from RNA transcripts were the TCR beta CDR3 regions. A set of HTBI primers served as the primers for a first-round RT-PCR of the TCR CDR3. TCRdb ran MiXCR on the multiplex PCR reads and lists one entry per CDR3 protein. The sample includes roughly 330,000 distinct CDR3 sequences, roughly 15% seen only once; the top ten take around a third. The sample consisted of blood. Source of these receptors: a man aged 25 to 45 with Graves' hyperthyroidism.

This clonotype was observed at least ten times. The chain carries TRBV18 and TRBJ2-2; D gene uncertain. Trimming took off 0 bases at V and 4 bases at J, with 9 bases between the two ends. The germline gives CDR1 KGHSH, CDR2 LQKENI. CDR3 length: 15 amino acids. The CDR3 spells CASSPPADGTGELFF. The DNA for the CDR3 is TGTGCCAGCTCACCACCCGCAGACGGCACCGGGGAGCTGTTTTTT.

This clonotype was detected ten times or more. The chain recombines TRBV5-1 with TRBJ2-1; 10 bases align to TRBD2. The germline gives CDR1 SGHRS, CDR2 YFSETQ. Trimming removed 0 bases from V and 10 bases from J; junction bases left unmatched: 16. The CDR3 sequence is 18 residues long. CDR3 DNA: TGCGCCAGCAGCTTGGCCGGGGACCTCCTAGCGGGAGCAGGAGAGCAGTTCTTC. Protein sequence: CASSLAGDLLAGAGEQFF.

This clonotype was observed many times. The chain couples TRBV28 to TRBJ1-3; D is unresolved. The ends were cut back, 11 bases at V and 0 bases at J, with 14 bases in the middle. Germline V CDR1 and CDR2: MDHEN, SYDVKM. CDR3 length: 14 residues. This CDR3 is CAASMAGSGNTIYF. The CDR3 coding sequence is TGTGCCGCTTCTATGGCGGGCTCTGGAAACACCATATATTTT.

This clonotype came up many times. The rearrangement links TRBV18 to TRBJ2-1, with 10 bases identical to TRBD2. CDR3 length: 14 amino acids. Germline CDR1 reads KGHSH; CDR2 reads LQKENI. J gave up 6 bases and V 6 bases, and 5 bases lay outside the gene matches. CDR3 protein: CASSWTSGGNEQFF. DNA of the CDR3: TGTGCCAGCTCCTGGACTAGCGGAGGCAATGAGCAGTTCTTC. Drawing the rest from reference TRBV18 and TRBJ2-1, the complete variable domain is NAGVMQNPRHLVRRRGQEARLRCSPMKGHSHVYWYRQLPEEGLKFMVYLQKENIIDESGMPKERFSAEFPKEGPSILRIQQVVRGDSAAYFCASSWTSGGNEQFFGPGTRLTVL.

This clonotype was seen repeatedly, ten times or more. V usage is TRBV28 and J usage is TRBJ1-6; TRBD1 might be the D (5 bases). Germline CDR1 and CDR2: MDHEN and SYDVKM. Trimming pared 3 bases from V and 5 bases from J, leaving 14 bases between. The CDR3 covers 16 residues. CDR3 sequence (DNA): TGTGCCAGCAGTTTCTCCGGGACTCACGATAATTCACCCCTCCACTTT. Protein: CASSFSGTHDNSPLHF.

The rearrangement uses TRBV5-1 and TRBJ1-2; 10 nucleotides line up with TRBD1. Germline CDR1 SGHRS, CDR2 YFSETQ. Germline trimming cut 4 bases from V and 6 bases from J; bases unmatched to any gene: 3. This CDR3 comprises 13 residues. The CDR3 protein is CASSEGQGNGYTF. The CDR3 DNA reads TGCGCCAGCAGCGAGGGACAGGGGAATGGCTACACCTTC.

The chain links TRBV5-1 to TRBJ2-1; possibly TRBD1 or TRBD2 for D (5 bases each). The CDR3 contains 16 residues. Deletions cut 0 bases from V and 7 bases from J, with 17 bases between. Germline values: CDR1 SGHRS, CDR2 YFSETQ. CDR3 amino acids: CASSLVYSAGWNEQFF. CDR3 bases: TGCGCCAGCAGCTTGGTGTATAGCGCAGGGTGGAATGAGCAGTTCTTC.

This clonotype was recorded many times. This chain connects TRBV20-1 to TRBJ2-3; D is uncertain. This CDR3 has 12 amino acids. Deletions cut 6 bases from V and 3 bases from J, with 10 bases between. Germline values: CDR1 DFQATT, CDR2 SNEGSKA (reference sequence). The CDR3 loop reads CSAKRPTDTQYF. In nucleotides, the CDR3 is TGCAGTGCCAAAAGGCCAACAGATACGCAGTATTTT.

The chain carries TRBV7-9 and TRBJ1-1, with D unresolved. Germline CDR1 and CDR2: SEHNR and FQNEAQ (reference sequence). V was trimmed by 2 bases and J by 2 bases, leaving 12 bases between them. CDR3 length equals 15 residues. The CDR3 nucleotides are TGTGCCAGCAGCTTAAGTAGCCCGAGTAACACTGAAGCTTTCTTT. Translation gives CASSLSSPSNTEAFF.